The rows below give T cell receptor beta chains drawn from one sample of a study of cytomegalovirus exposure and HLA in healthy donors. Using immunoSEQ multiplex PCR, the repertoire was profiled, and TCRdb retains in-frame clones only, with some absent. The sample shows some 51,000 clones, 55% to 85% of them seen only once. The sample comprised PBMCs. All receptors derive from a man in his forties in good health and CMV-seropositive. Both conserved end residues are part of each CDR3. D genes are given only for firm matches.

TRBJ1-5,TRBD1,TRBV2,CASRQGVGQPQHF
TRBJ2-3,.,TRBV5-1,CASSPQGTDTQYF
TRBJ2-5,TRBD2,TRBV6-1,CASSELAGGQETQYF
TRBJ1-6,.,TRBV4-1,CASSLLGPGSPLHF
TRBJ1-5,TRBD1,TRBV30,CAWNSGGNQPQHF
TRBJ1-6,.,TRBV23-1,CANIWDTRAAYNSPLHF
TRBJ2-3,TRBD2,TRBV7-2,CASSSGLAGYTDTQYF
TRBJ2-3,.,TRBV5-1,CASSLVAGSTDTQYF
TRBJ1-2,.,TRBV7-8,CASSPGQLGQRLGYTF
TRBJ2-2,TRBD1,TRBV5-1,CASSSGTGGDTGELFF
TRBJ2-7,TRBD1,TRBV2,CASHGRDSDGHEQYF
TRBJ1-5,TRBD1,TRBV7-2,CASSSRDSGNQPQHF
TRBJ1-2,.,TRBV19,CASSITENYGYTF
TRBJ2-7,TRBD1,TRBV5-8,CASSRGRGLDEQYF
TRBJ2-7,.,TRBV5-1,CASRRGDNDSYEQYF
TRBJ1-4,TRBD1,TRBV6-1,CASSEGDRGGGKLFF
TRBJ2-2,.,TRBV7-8,CASSFGGQGGELFF
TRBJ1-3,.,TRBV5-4,CASSAGRSGGNTIYF
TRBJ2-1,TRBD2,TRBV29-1,CSAIPGTSGGGEQFF
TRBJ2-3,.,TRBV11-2,CASSLDLAGSDTQYF
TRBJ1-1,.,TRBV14,CASSRGTENTEAFF
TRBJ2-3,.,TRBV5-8,CASSLAVRASGDTQYF
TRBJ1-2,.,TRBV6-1,CASKNPTDNYGYTF
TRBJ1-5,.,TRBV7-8,CASSLGQLNQPQHF
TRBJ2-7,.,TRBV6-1,CASSEDRVRADEQYF
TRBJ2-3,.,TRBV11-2,CASSLGGNTQYF
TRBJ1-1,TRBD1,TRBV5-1,CASSLTGGKGNTEAFF
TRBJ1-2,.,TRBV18,CASSPADSYGYTF
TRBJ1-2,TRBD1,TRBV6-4,CASRGQGIHGYTF
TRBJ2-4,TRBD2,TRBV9,CASSPQRLREGIQYF
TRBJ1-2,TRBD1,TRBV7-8,CASSSWTTGNYGYTF
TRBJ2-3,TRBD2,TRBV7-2,CASSGYSGGETDTQYF
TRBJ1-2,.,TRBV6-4,CASRNRTNYGYTF
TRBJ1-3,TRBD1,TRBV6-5,CASSYTGAGNTIYF
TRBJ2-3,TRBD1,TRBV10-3,CAISPGQGGTDTQYF
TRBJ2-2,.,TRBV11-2,CASSLGGARGTGELFF
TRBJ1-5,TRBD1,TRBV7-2,CASSLLTGGVQPQHF
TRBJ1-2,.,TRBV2,CASSEDTYGYTF
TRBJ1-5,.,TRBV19,CASSIYNQPQHF
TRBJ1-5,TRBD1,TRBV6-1,CASRTDRGINQPQHF
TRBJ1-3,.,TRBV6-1,CASSEDAGSTIYF
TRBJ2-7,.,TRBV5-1,CASSLDSHEQYF